This T cell receptor (beta chain) was sequenced in a study of siplizumab effects on memory and regulatory T cells. Note on this clone: Its antigen is as yet unknown.

Roughly 99,000 TCR templates underwent assay in each sample. Assay: immunoSEQ multiplex PCR; the TCRdb copy retains only in-frame clones and omits some. The repertoire includes 100,000 or so clones, about 95% of them detected once, and roughly 0.6% sits in the top ten. Study results and caveats: Reactions containing siplizumab showed mappable alloreactive CD4+ clones averaging approximately 66% Treg-derived, versus roughly 30% in controls.

Trimming removed 2 bases from V and 5 bases from J, with 9 bases in between. The CDR3 extends over 14 amino acids. Germline loops: CDR1 SGHNT, CDR2 YENEEA. The sequence derives from a human donor in good health. Sequencing was performed on Tregs sorted from blood. The J gene is TRBJ2-2, the V gene TRBV11-3; D possibly corresponds to TRBD1 (5 bases). The CDR3 coding sequence is TGTGCCAGCAGCTTACGTCCAGGGACCGGGGAGCTGTTTTTT. It specifies CASSLRPGTGELFF. The entire variable domain, with the rest obtained from reference TRBV11-3 and TRBJ2-2, is as follows: EAGVVQSPRYKIIEKKQPVAFWCNPISGHNTLYWYLQNLGQGPELLIRYENEEAVDDSQLPKDRFSAERLKGVDSTLKIQPAELGDSAVYLCASSLRPGTGELFFGEGSRLTVL.